One T cell receptor (beta chain) is described in this entry. Its antigen remains unidentified. Base qualities are not at hand, and no much larger clone is one base apart. This entry comes from a study of T cells in Graves' hyperthyroidism and ophthalmopathy (dated by TCRdb to 2018 to 2020). With regard to the full study: Peripheral blood samples were taken at the time of initial diagnosis, prior to any treatment. The paper describes TCR Vbeta CDR3 sequencing of 135 peripheral blood samples, made up of around 41 ophthalmopathy patients, roughly 75 hyperthyroidism patients and 17 progressor patients. A discovery cohort of around 98 patients, roughly 40 with Graves' ophthalmopathy and about 60 with stable Graves' hyperthyroidism, was used to find distinguishing TCR V-J signatures. Once sampling was done, hyperthyroidism patients were given methimazole at a starting dose of 30 mg daily, whereas ophthalmopathy patients were given high-dose intravenous methylprednisolone. In addition, the study compared T-cell repertoires in thyroid tissue and in blood from over 5 Graves' hyperthyroidism patients. Prospective prediction of ophthalmopathy was tested in an independent validation cohort consisting of 18 to 20 hyperthyroidism patients and around 16 patients who later progressed to ophthalmopathy. The roughly 94 discovery patients were randomly divided into training and test sets at a 7:3 ratio.

V and J are trimmed by 2 bases and 0 bases, and the gene matches miss 9 bases of the junction. The germline V gene provides CDR1 MNHEY and CDR2 SVGEGT. The CDR3 contains 18 residues, cysteine and phenylalanine counted. The sequence is cut down to CDR3 DNA, 54 bases in frame from base 1. Here is what the overall study found, with its caveats: Most expanded thyroid clonotypes (frequency above 0.001) were also found in blood, which suggests that blood repertoires may mirror thyroid immune responses. Sample size was not statistically predetermined, and blinding of investigators to group allocation was not performed. In validation, the model predicted progression to ophthalmopathy a median of roughly 6.5 months before onset, with approximately 71% sensitivity and more than 72% specificity. Ophthalmopathy was separated from stable hyperthyroidism by a 13 V-J signature model, with over 85% sensitivity and approximately 81% specificity obtained in cross-validation and 80%/75% obtained in testing.

Amplification of TCR beta CDR3 regions was carried out from RNA transcripts. The TCR CDR3 was subjected to a first round of RT-PCR using the HTBI primer set and the Qiagen OneStep RT-PCR kit. Libraries were constructed in a second round of multiplex PCR, after which size selection and purification were performed. Paired-end sequencing of the libraries was performed with 100 bp reads on an Illumina HiSeq2000. Under the source paper's analysis protocol: SOAPnuke was used to process the raw data, with reads discarded if the reads contained adapters or uncalled bases, had a mean Phred below 15, or lacked an exact constant-primer or identifier match. High-quality paired reads were merged using COPE v1.2.5, and each unique nucleotide sequence was defined as a clonotype. MiTCR v1.1 was used to align clonotypes to the IMGT TRBV, TRBD and TRBJ reference segments. The analysis was restricted to V-J combinations with a frequency above 0.0001, which together covered just over 99% of the repertoires. A TCS score was defined as the ratio of F50 (clonal expansion) to E x V (chaos), with BLOSUM62-based TCRdist applied between CDR3 peptides within each V-J. Welch's t-statistics and random forest reduced just over 500 V-J features to about 13, which were used in a naive Bayes classifier (R e1071). Using fastp trimming at Q25 and MiXCR clonotype assembly, TCRdb reanalyzed the public sequencing data and kept in-frame beta chains. Every entry covers one CDR3 protein and lists the most common genes and DNA from its rows. These V and J calls are TCRdb output, not the study's own analysis. Present in this sample are a few hundred thousand distinct CDR3 sequences, around an eighth of which were seen just once. Less than 25% of the sample is held by the ten biggest clonotypes.

Hyperthyroidism patients were newly diagnosed, had a disease duration of under 2 months, and were aged 18 to 65 years. Patients with uncontrolled infections, other autoimmune diseases, pregnancy or lactation were excluded. Clinical symptoms, serum thyroxine and TRAb, thyroid ultrasound, and orbital computed tomography formed the basis for the diagnoses. For progressor patients, blood was drawn at the first diagnosis of hyperthyroidism, before any ophthalmopathy symptoms had appeared. PBMCs were separated from around 9.1 ml of fresh peripheral blood using Ficoll-Paque density gradient centrifugation. Progressor patients were first diagnosed with Graves' hyperthyroidism and then developed ophthalmopathy during follow-up. Trizol reagent was used to extract total RNA, and RNA quality was then checked on an Agilent 2100 Bioanalyzer.

Material: blood. Recombination connected TRBV6-2 or TRBV6-3 to TRBJ2-3; 9 bases in the junction line up with TRBD2. The origin of this receptor is a young man with Graves' hyperthyroidism that later progressed to Graves' ophthalmopathy. The CDR3 has the sequence CASSYPPSGDSSTDTQYF. The nucleotide sequence is TGTGCCAGCAGTTACCCCCCTAGCGGGGATTCTAGCACAGATACGCAGTATTTT.